The rows below give T cell receptor beta chains drawn from one sample of a study of blood T cell repertoires in COVID-19. The assay was immunoSEQ multiplex PCR, and TCRdb's table has in-frame clones only and misses some. The repertoire has 150,000 to 200,000 clones, around 80% of them found once; the top ten carry approximately 6.9%. The material sequenced was peripheral blood. These TCRs come from a man aged 55 to 69 with acute or convalescent COVID-19. Both conserved end residues are part of each CDR3. Each record gives: J gene, D gene, V gene, clone size, CDR3 protein, CDR3 DNA. A D gene is named only where the DNA matches it firmly. A row's size may be missing; if present it is once, few, many or a size class.

j_gene: TRBJ1-1; d_gene: NA; v_gene: TRBV24-1; abundance: NA; CDR3aa: CATSDPGRGNTEAFF; CDR3nt: TGTGCCACCAGTGATCCGGGGAGGGGGAACACTGAAGCTTTCTTT
j_gene: TRBJ2-1; d_gene: TRBD2; v_gene: TRBV9; abundance: once; CDR3aa: CASSAGLAGYNEQFF; CDR3nt: TGTGCCAGCAGCGCGGGACTAGCGGGATATAATGAGCAGTTCTTC
j_gene: TRBJ2-5; d_gene: TRBD1; v_gene: TRBV10-3; abundance: NA; CDR3aa: CAISPGTGKETQYF; CDR3nt: TGTGCCATCAGTCCCGGGACAGGGAAAGAGACCCAGTACTTC
j_gene: TRBJ2-5; d_gene: TRBD2; v_gene: TRBV5-1; abundance: once; CDR3aa: CASSLGLAGGPETQYF; CDR3nt: TGCGCCAGCAGCCTAGGACTAGCGGGAGGGCCAGAGACCCAGTACTTC
j_gene: TRBJ2-3; d_gene: NA; v_gene: TRBV5-1; abundance: NA; CDR3aa: CASSLGGTHGTDTQYF; CDR3nt: TGCGCCAGCAGCTTAGGCGGGACGCATGGCACAGATACGCAGTATTTT
j_gene: TRBJ1-2; d_gene: NA; v_gene: TRBV15; abundance: few; CDR3aa: CATSRDGYGYTF; CDR3nt: TGTGCCACCAGCAGAGACGGTTATGGCTACACCTTC
j_gene: TRBJ2-1; d_gene: TRBD2; v_gene: TRBV15; abundance: NA; CDR3aa: CATSRTSGFSYNEQFF; CDR3nt: TGTGCCACCAGCAGAACTAGCGGTTTCAGCTACAATGAGCAGTTCTTC
j_gene: TRBJ2-2; d_gene: TRBD1; v_gene: TRBV7-2; abundance: NA; CDR3aa: CASSLAASGGSGELFF; CDR3nt: TGTGCCAGCAGCTTAGCGGCTTCAGGGGGTTCCGGGGAGCTGTTTTTT
j_gene: TRBJ2-3; d_gene: NA; v_gene: TRBV9; abundance: NA; CDR3aa: CASSVGRVSSDTQYF; CDR3nt: TGTGCCAGCAGCGTAGGGAGGGTTTCATCCGATACGCAGTATTTT
j_gene: TRBJ2-7; d_gene: NA; v_gene: TRBV7-2; abundance: NA; CDR3aa: CASSSTPTKFGEQYF; CDR3nt: TGTGCCAGCAGCTCTACCCCTACTAAGTTCGGCGAGCAGTACTTC
j_gene: TRBJ1-6; d_gene: NA; v_gene: TRBV5-6; abundance: NA; CDR3aa: CASSSRDKSSYNSPLHF; CDR3nt: TGTGCCAGCAGCTCTCGGGACAAGAGCTCCTATAATTCACCCCTCCACTTT
j_gene: TRBJ2-1; d_gene: TRBD2; v_gene: TRBV19; abundance: NA; CDR3aa: CASSLLRGGVDEQFF; CDR3nt: TGTGCCAGTAGTCTCTTGCGGGGGGGCGTTGATGAGCAGTTCTTC
j_gene: TRBJ1-2; d_gene: TRBD1; v_gene: TRBV29-1; abundance: once; CDR3aa: CSARTGVPSGYTF; CDR3nt: TGCAGCGCCCGGACAGGGGTGCCGTCTGGCTACACCTTC
j_gene: TRBJ2-3; d_gene: TRBD2; v_gene: TRBV6-1; abundance: NA; CDR3aa: CATLAASTDTQYF; CDR3nt: TGTGCCACTCTAGCGGCTAGCACAGATACGCAGTATTTT
j_gene: TRBJ1-5; d_gene: NA; v_gene: TRBV30; abundance: NA; CDR3aa: CAWSETSPNQPQHF; CDR3nt: TGTGCCTGGAGTGAGACATCCCCGAATCAGCCCCAGCATTTT
j_gene: TRBJ1-1; d_gene: NA; v_gene: TRBV6-1; abundance: NA; CDR3aa: CASSDQGVSTEAFF; CDR3nt: TGTGCCAGCAGTGACCAGGGCGTGAGCACTGAAGCTTTCTTT
j_gene: TRBJ2-1; d_gene: NA; v_gene: TRBV2; abundance: NA; CDR3aa: CASSVASSYNEQFF; CDR3nt: TGTGCCAGCAGCGTCGCTAGCTCCTACAATGAGCAGTTCTTC
j_gene: TRBJ2-3; d_gene: NA; v_gene: TRBV4-2; abundance: NA; CDR3aa: CASSQDVRGGTDTQYF; CDR3nt: TGTGCCAGCAGCCAAGATGTCAGGGGGGGCACAGATACGCAGTATTTT
j_gene: TRBJ2-6; d_gene: TRBD2; v_gene: TRBV19; abundance: few; CDR3aa: CASRAPGLAGPSGANVLTF; CDR3nt: TGTGCCAGTAGGGCCCCGGGACTAGCGGGGCCCTCTGGGGCCAACGTCCTGACTTTC
j_gene: TRBJ2-3; d_gene: TRBD2; v_gene: TRBV6-2/TRBV6-3; abundance: NA; CDR3aa: CASSQGLATTTDTQYF; CDR3nt: TGTGCCAGCAGTCAGGGACTAGCGACGACCACAGATACGCAGTATTTT
j_gene: TRBJ1-2; d_gene: TRBD1; v_gene: TRBV5-1; abundance: NA; CDR3aa: CASSEVTGGHGYTF; CDR3nt: TGCGCCAGCAGCGAAGTCACAGGGGGTCATGGCTACACCTTC
j_gene: TRBJ2-7; d_gene: NA; v_gene: TRBV15; abundance: NA; CDR3aa: CATSRDRATYEQYF; CDR3nt: TGTGCCACCAGCAGAGACAGGGCAACCTACGAGCAGTACTTC
j_gene: TRBJ2-7; d_gene: NA; v_gene: TRBV15; abundance: once; CDR3aa: CATSVGVDYEQYF; CDR3nt: TGTGCCACCTCGGTCGGGGTCGACTACGAGCAGTACTTC
j_gene: TRBJ2-7; d_gene: NA; v_gene: TRBV5-5; abundance: NA; CDR3aa: CASSLPSERKQYF; CDR3nt: TGTGCCAGCAGCTTGCCTAGCGAGCGGAAGCAGTACTTC
j_gene: TRBJ1-1; d_gene: NA; v_gene: TRBV23-1; abundance: NA; CDR3aa: CASSPRSDGTFKRAFF; CDR3nt: TGCGCCAGCAGTCCCCGGTCAGATGGGACTTTTAAGAGAGCTTTCTTT
j_gene: TRBJ1-5; d_gene: NA; v_gene: TRBV4-1; abundance: NA; CDR3aa: CASSQEQFSNQPQHF; CDR3nt: TGCGCCAGCAGCCAAGAACAGTTTAGCAATCAGCCCCAGCATTTT
j_gene: TRBJ2-3; d_gene: TRBD2; v_gene: TRBV2; abundance: NA; CDR3aa: CAGLAGGLSTDTQYF; CDR3nt: TGTGCAGGACTAGCGGGGGGACTTAGCACAGATACGCAGTATTTT
j_gene: TRBJ1-5; d_gene: NA; v_gene: TRBV19; abundance: NA; CDR3aa: CASSDIRGNQPQHF; CDR3nt: TGTGCCAGTAGTGATATACGGGGAAATCAGCCCCAGCATTTT
j_gene: TRBJ2-3; d_gene: NA; v_gene: TRBV4-2; abundance: NA; CDR3aa: CASSPRGSANTDTQYF; CDR3nt: TGTGCCAGCAGCCCCCGAGGGAGCGCAAACACAGATACGCAGTATTTT
j_gene: TRBJ2-5; d_gene: NA; v_gene: TRBV3-1/TRBV3-2; abundance: NA; CDR3aa: CASSQGTAQETQYF; CDR3nt: TGTGCCAGCAGCCAAGGGACAGCGCAAGAGACCCAGTACTTC
j_gene: TRBJ1-5; d_gene: TRBD1; v_gene: TRBV18; abundance: NA; CDR3aa: CASSTRTGNNQPQHF; CDR3nt: TGTGCCAGCTCAACGAGGACAGGAAACAATCAGCCCCAGCATTTT
j_gene: TRBJ1-3; d_gene: NA; v_gene: TRBV28; abundance: NA; CDR3aa: CASSLLLGNTIYF; CDR3nt: TGTGCCAGCAGTCTCCTACTCGGAAACACCATATATTTT
j_gene: TRBJ1-5; d_gene: NA; v_gene: TRBV6-5; abundance: NA; CDR3aa: CASSHGRVNQPQHF; CDR3nt: TGTGCCAGCAGTCACGGGCGGGTCAATCAGCCCCAGCATTTT
j_gene: TRBJ1-2; d_gene: NA; v_gene: TRBV6-5; abundance: NA; CDR3aa: CASRQGIGGYTF; CDR3nt: TGTGCCAGCAGACAGGGTATAGGGGGCTACACCTTC
j_gene: TRBJ1-1; d_gene: NA; v_gene: TRBV29-1; abundance: NA; CDR3aa: CSAKDWNTEAFF; CDR3nt: TGCAGCGCCAAGGACTGGAACACTGAAGCTTTCTTT
j_gene: TRBJ1-1; d_gene: NA; v_gene: TRBV6-6; abundance: NA; CDR3aa: CASSYEGGVMNTEAFF; CDR3nt: TGTGCCAGCAGTTACGAAGGGGGGGTAATGAACACTGAAGCTTTCTTT
j_gene: TRBJ2-3; d_gene: TRBD1; v_gene: TRBV24-1; abundance: NA; CDR3aa: CATSARDRGLSWSDTQYF; CDR3nt: TGTGCCACCAGTGCGAGGGACAGGGGGCTTTCGTGGTCAGATACGCAGTATTTT
j_gene: TRBJ1-6; d_gene: NA; v_gene: TRBV9; abundance: NA; CDR3aa: CASSVGSQHNSPLHF; CDR3nt: TGTGCCAGCAGCGTAGGGAGTCAGCATAATTCACCCCTCCACTTT
j_gene: TRBJ2-1; d_gene: TRBD2; v_gene: TRBV12-3/TRBV12-4; abundance: NA; CDR3aa: CASSRSGIDEQFF; CDR3nt: TGTGCCAGCTCCCGGAGCGGGATCGATGAGCAGTTCTTC